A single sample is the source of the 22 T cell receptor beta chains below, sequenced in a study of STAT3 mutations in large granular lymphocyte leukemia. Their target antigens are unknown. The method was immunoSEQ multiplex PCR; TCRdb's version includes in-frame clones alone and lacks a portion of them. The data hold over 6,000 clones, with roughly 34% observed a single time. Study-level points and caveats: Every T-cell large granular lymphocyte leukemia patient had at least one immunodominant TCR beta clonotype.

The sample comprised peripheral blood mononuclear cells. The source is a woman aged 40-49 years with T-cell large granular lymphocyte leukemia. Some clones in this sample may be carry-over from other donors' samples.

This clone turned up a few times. CDR3 loop: CASSQGQASYGYTF. For the CDR3, the DNA is TGCGCCAGCAGCCAGGGACAGGCGAGCTATGGCTACACCTTC. The rearrangement links TRBV5-1 to TRBJ1-2; 8 bases are a match to TRBD1. Germline CDR1 SGHRS, CDR2 YFSETQ. The CDR3 has 14 residues. V gave up 4 bases and J gave up 4 bases; unmatched junction bases: 6.

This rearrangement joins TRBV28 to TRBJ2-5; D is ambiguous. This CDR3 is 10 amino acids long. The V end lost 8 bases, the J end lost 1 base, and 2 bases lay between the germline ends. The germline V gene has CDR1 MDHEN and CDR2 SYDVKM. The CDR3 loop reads CASSQETQYF. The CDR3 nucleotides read TGTGCCAGCTCCCAAGAGACCCAGTACTTC.

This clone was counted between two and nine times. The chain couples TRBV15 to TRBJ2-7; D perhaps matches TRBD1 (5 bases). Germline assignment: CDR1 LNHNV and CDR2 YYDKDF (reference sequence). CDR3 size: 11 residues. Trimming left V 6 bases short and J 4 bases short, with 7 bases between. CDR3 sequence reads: CATRQGYEQYF. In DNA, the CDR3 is TGTGCCACCAGGCAGGGTTACGAGCAGTACTTC.

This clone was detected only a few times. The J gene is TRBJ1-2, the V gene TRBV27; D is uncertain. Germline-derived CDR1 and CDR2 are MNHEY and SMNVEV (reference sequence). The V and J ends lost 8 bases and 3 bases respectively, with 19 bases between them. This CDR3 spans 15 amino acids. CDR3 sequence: CASPPFLVLDYGYTF. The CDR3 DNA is TGTGCCAGCCCCCCCTTCCTCGTTCTAGACTATGGCTACACCTTC.

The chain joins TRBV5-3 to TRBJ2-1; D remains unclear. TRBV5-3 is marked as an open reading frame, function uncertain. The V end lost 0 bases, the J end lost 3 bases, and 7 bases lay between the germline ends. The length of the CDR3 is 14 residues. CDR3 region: CARSLASDYNEQFF. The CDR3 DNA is TGTGCCAGAAGCTTGGCTTCAGACTACAATGAGCAGTTCTTC.

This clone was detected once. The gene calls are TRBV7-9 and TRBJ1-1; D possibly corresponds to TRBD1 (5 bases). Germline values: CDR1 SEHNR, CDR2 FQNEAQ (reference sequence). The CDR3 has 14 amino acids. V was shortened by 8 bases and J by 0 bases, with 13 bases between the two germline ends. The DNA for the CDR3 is TGTGCCAGCTCCTTAGGGGATGTGAACACTGAAGCTTTCTTT. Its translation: CASSLGDVNTEAFF.

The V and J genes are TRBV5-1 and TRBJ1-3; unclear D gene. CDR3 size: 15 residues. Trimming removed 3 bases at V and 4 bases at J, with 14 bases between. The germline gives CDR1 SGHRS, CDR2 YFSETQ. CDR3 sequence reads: CASSSEQISGNTIYF. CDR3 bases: TGCGCCAGCAGCTCGGAACAGATCTCCGGAAACACCATATATTTT.

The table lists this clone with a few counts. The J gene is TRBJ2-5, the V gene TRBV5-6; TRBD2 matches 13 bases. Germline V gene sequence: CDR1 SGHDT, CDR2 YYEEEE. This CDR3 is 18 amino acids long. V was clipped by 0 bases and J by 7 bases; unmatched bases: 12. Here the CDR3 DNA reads TGTGCCAGCAGCTTGGGCGGAAGACTAGCGGGGGGCCATGGGACCCAGTACTTC. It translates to CASSLGGRLAGGHGTQYF.

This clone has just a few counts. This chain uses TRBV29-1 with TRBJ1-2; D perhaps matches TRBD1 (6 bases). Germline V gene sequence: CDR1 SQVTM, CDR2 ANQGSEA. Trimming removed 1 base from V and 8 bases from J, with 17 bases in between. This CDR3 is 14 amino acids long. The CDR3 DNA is TGCAGCGTTGAAGGAGTACAGGGTGTAGGAGGCTACACCTTC. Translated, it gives CSVEGVQGVGGYTF.

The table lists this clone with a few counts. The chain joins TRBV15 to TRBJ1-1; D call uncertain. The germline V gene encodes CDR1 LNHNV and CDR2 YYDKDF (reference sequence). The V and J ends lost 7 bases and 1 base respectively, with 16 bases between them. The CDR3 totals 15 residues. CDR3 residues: CATNEKEFQNTEAFF. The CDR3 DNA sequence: TGTGCCACCAACGAGAAGGAGTTTCAGAACACTGAAGCTTTCTTT.

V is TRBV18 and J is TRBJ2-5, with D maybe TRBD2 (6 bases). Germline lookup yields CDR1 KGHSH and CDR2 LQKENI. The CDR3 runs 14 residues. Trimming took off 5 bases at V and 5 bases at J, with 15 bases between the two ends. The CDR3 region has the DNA TGTGCCAGCTCATCTCAAGATGGGGGGGAGACCCAGTACTTC. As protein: CASSSQDGGETQYF.

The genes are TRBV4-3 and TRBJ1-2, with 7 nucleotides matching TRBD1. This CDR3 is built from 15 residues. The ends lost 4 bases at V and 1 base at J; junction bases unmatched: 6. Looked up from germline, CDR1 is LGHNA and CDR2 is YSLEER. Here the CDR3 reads CASSRGGDSNYGYTF. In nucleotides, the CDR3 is TGCGCCAGCAGCCGGGGTGGGGACAGTAACTATGGCTACACCTTC.

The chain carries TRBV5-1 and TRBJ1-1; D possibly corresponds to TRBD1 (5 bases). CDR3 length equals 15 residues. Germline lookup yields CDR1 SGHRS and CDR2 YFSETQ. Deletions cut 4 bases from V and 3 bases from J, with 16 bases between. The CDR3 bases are TGCGCCAGCAGCCGCCGGGGGGGAGTTGACACTGAAGCTTTCTTT. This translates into CASSRRGGVDTEAFF.

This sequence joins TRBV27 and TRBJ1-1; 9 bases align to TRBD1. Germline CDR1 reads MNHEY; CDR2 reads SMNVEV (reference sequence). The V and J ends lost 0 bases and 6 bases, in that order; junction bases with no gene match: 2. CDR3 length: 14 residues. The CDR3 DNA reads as TGTGCCAGCAGTTTATCGGGGACAGGGTCTGAAGCTTTCTTT. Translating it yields CASSLSGTGSEAFF.

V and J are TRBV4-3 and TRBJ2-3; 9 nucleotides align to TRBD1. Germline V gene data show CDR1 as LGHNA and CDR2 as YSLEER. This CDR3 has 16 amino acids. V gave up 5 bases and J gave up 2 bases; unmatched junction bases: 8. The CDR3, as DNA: TGCGCCAGCAGCGACAGGGGGGGCCCCTCCACAGATACGCAGTATTTT. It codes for CASSDRGGPSTDTQYF.

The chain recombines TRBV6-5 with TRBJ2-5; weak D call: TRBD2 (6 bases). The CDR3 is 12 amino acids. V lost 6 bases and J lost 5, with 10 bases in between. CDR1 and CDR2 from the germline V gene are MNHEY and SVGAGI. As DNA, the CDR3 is TGTGCCAGCAGGGGAGGCATTGAGACCCAGTACTTC. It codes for CASRGGIETQYF.

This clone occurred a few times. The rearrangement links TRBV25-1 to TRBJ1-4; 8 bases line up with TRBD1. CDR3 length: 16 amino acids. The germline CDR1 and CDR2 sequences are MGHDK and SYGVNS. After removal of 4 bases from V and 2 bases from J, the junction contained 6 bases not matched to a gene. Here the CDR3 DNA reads TGTGCCAGCAGTGCCCAGGGGGCGGGGACTAATGAAAAACTGTTTTTT. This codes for CASSAQGAGTNEKLFF.

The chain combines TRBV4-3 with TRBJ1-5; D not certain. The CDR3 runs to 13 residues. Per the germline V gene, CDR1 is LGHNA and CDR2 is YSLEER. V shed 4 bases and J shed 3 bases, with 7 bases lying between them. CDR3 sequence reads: CASSLGANQPQHF. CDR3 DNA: TGCGCCAGCAGCCTAGGCGCCAATCAGCCCCAGCATTTT.

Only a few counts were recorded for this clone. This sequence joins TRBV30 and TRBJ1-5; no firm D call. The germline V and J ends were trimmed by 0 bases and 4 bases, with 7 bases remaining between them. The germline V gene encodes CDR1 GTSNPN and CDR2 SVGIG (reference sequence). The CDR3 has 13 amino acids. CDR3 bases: TGTGCCTGGAGTGTCCTTGGAAATCAGCCCCAGCATTTT. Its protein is CAWSVLGNQPQHF.

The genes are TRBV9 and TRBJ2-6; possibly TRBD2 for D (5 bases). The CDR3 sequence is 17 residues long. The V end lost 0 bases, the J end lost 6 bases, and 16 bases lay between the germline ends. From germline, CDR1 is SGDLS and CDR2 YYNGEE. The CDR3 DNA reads TGTGCCAGCAGCGTAGAGGAGGAGTCCTCTCTGGCCAACGTCCTGACTTTC. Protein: CASSVEEESSLANVLTF.

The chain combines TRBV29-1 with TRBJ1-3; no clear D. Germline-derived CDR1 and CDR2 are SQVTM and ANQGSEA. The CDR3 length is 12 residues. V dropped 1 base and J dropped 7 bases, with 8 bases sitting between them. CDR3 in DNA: TGCAGCGTTGAAGGACTTGACAACACCATATATTTT. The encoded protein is CSVEGLDNTIYF.

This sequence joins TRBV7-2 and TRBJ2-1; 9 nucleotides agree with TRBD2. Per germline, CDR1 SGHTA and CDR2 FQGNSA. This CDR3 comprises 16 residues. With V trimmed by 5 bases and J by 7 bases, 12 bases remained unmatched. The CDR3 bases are TGTGCCAGCAGCCCCCCATCGGGACTAGCAATGAATGAGCAGTTCTTC. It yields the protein CASSPPSGLAMNEQFF.